What follows are 28 T cell receptor beta chains derived from one specimen sequenced in a study of cytotoxic CD8 clonotypes in ibrutinib-treated CLL. The protocol was immunoSEQ multiplex PCR, while the TCRdb copy is restricted to in-frame clones and leaves out a portion. The sample lists hundreds of thousands of clones, roughly 74% occurring once. The source was PBMCs, collected after 24 months of ibrutinib treatment. These receptor sequences come from a human donor with chronic lymphocytic leukemia.

The chain has TRBV20-1 and TRBJ2-5; unclear D gene. CDR1 and CDR2 from the germline V gene are DFQATT and SNEGSKA (reference sequence). The CDR3 is made up of 11 amino acids. V gave up 7 bases and J gave up 5 bases, with 11 bases separating them. The chain's CDR3 is CSVTSEETQYF. The DNA of the CDR3 is TGCAGTGTCACAAGTGAGGAGACCCAGTACTTC.

This clone was picked up a small number of times. CDR3 in DNA: TGTGCCAGCAGTTTCTCGGCAGGGGGCATGCAGTACTTC. Encoded protein: CASSFSAGGMQYF. The chain recombines TRBV27 with TRBJ2-7, with TRBD1 matching 8 bases. This CDR3 is 13 amino acids long. Germline CDR1 MNHEY, CDR2 SMNVEV (reference sequence). V trimming: 3 bases; J trimming: 9 bases; junction bases outside the gene matches: 7.

The rearrangement links TRBV11-2 to TRBJ2-7, with TRBD1 matching over 7 bases. Trimming cost V 9 bases and J 0 bases; bases outside gene matches: 8. Germline CDR1 is SGHAT and CDR2 is FQNNGV. The CDR3 is made up of 14 amino acids. CDR3 sequence reads: CASARDSTSYEQYF. In DNA, the CDR3 is TGTGCCAGTGCCCGGGACAGCACCTCCTACGAGCAGTACTTC.

The chain links TRBV6-1 to TRBJ2-1; TRBD2 might be the D (5 bases). Trimming took 6 bases from V and 5 from J, leaving 11 bases between them. In germline, CDR1 is MNHNS, CDR2 SASEGT. This CDR3 contains 13 residues. This CDR3 reads CASSWERDNEQFF. The CDR3 nucleotides are TGTGCCAGCAGCTGGGAGAGGGACAATGAGCAGTTCTTC.

The chain couples TRBV20-1 to TRBJ2-1; D remains unclear. Trimming took 6 bases from V and 4 from J, leaving 4 bases between them. This CDR3 comprises 10 residues. The germline V gene has CDR1 DFQATT and CDR2 SNEGSKA (reference sequence). Here the CDR3 DNA reads TGCAGTGCGGTTTACAATGAGCAGTTCTTC. It specifies CSAVYNEQFF.

The chain is built from TRBV5-1 and TRBJ2-7; weak D call: TRBD2 (5 bases). This CDR3 region has 14 residues. The germline V gene has CDR1 SGHRS and CDR2 YFSETQ. Trimming left V 2 bases short and J 0 bases short, with 9 bases between. The CDR3 sequence is CASSFGVFSYEQYF. CDR3 sequence (DNA): TGCGCCAGCAGCTTCGGGGTTTTCTCCTACGAGCAGTACTTC.

The chain combines TRBV19 with TRBJ1-5; no reliable D call. Trimming took off 3 bases at V and 5 bases at J, with 5 bases between the two ends. Germline V gives CDR1 LNHDA, CDR2 SQIVND (reference sequence). The CDR3 length is 12 residues. CDR3 residues: CASSIGDQPQHF. Here the CDR3 DNA reads TGTGCCAGTAGTATCGGCGATCAGCCCCAGCATTTT.

V and J are TRBV28 and TRBJ2-7; D gene unclear. The CDR3 runs to 14 residues. CDR1 and CDR2 from the germline V gene are MDHEN and SYDVKM. V lost 6 bases and J lost 2, with 14 bases in between. The CDR3 protein is CASSEIGRPYEQYF. CDR3 coding DNA: TGTGCCAGCAGCGAGATCGGCAGGCCCTACGAGCAGTACTTC.

The CDR3: CASSESPRAVTGELFF. CDR3 nucleotides: TGTGCCAGCAGCGAATCCCCCCGGGCGGTCACCGGGGAGCTGTTTTTT. The V call is TRBV7-9, the J call TRBJ2-2; D is unresolved. The CDR3 consists of 16 residues. The V gene's germline CDR1 is SEHNR and CDR2 FQNEAQ (reference sequence). Trimming took 5 bases from V and 4 from J, leaving 17 bases between them.

This clone showed up just a few times. The chain combines TRBV6-5 with TRBJ1-3; D unresolved. V lost 2 bases, J lost 1 base, and 9 bases lay in between. This CDR3 has 15 residues. Germline V gene lookup returns CDR1 MNHEY and CDR2 SVGAGI. The CDR3: CASSYGVGSGNTIYF. In DNA form, the CDR3 reads TGTGCCAGCAGTTACGGGGTCGGGTCTGGAAACACCATATATTTT.

V is TRBV9 and J is TRBJ2-5, with 14 nucleotides matching TRBD2. CDR1 and CDR2 (germline): SGDLS, YYNGEE. V dropped 0 bases and J dropped 5; count of bases not matched to a gene: 9. The CDR3 loop spans 18 amino acids. CDR3 DNA: TGTGCCAGCAGCGTAGCCAGCGGGACTAGCGGGAGTCTGGAGACCCAGTACTTC. This encodes CASSVASGTSGSLETQYF.

V gene TRBV6-5 combines with J gene TRBJ2-1; D call uncertain. Trimming removed 4 bases from V and 10 bases from J, with 17 bases in between. Looked up from germline, CDR1 is MNHEY and CDR2 is SVGAGI. This CDR3 comprises 14 residues. The chain's CDR3 is CASSSSYSSWEQFF. CDR3 DNA sequence: TGTGCCAGCAGTTCCTCCTATAGCAGCTGGGAGCAGTTCTTC.

CDR3 in amino acids: CASSARDRYEQYF. The DNA for the CDR3 is TGTGCCAGCAGCGCCCGGGACAGGTACGAGCAGTACTTC. The chain uses TRBV9 and TRBJ2-7; 8 nucleotides line up with TRBD1. The length of the CDR3 is 13 residues. The germline V gene has CDR1 SGDLS and CDR2 YYNGEE. V gave up 3 bases and J gave up 4 bases; unmatched junction bases: 3.

A few counts support this clone. The gene calls are TRBV28 and TRBJ1-5; D remains ambiguous. The CDR3 has 14 residues. Germline CDR1 and CDR2: MDHEN and SYDVKM. V lost 4 bases, J lost 4 bases, and 11 bases lay in between. CDR3 sequence (DNA): TGTGCCAGCAGTTCCCCAGCGGGAAATCAGCCCCAGCATTTT. Amino acids: CASSSPAGNQPQHF. The whole variable domain, filled in from reference TRBV28 and TRBJ1-5, reads DVKVTQSSRYLVKRTGEKVFLECVQDMDHENMFWYRQDPGLGLRLIYFSYDVKMKEKGDIPEGYSVSREKKERFSLILESASTNQTSMYLCASSSPAGNQPQHFGDGTRLSIL.

The chain employs TRBV28 and TRBJ2-2; perhaps D is TRBD1 or TRBD2 (5 bases each). V shed 3 bases and J shed 11 bases, with 19 bases lying between them. The CDR3 extends over 15 amino acids. Per germline, CDR1 MDHEN and CDR2 SYDVKM. The CDR3 is CASSLRQGGPGELFF. CDR3 bases: TGTGCCAGCAGTTTGAGGCAGGGCGGACCGGGAGAGCTGTTTTTT. The complete variable domain, with remaining parts taken from reference TRBV28 and TRBJ2-2, reads DVKVTQSSRYLVKRTGEKVFLECVQDMDHENMFWYRQDPGLGLRLIYFSYDVKMKEKGDIPEGYSVSREKKERFSLILESASTNQTSMYLCASSLRQGGPGELFFGEGSRLTVL.

This chain uses TRBV5-1 with TRBJ2-3, with D unclear. CDR3 length: 15 amino acids. From germline, CDR1 is SGHRS and CDR2 YFSETQ. Trimming stripped 1 base from V and 0 bases from J, with 9 bases between. The CDR3 DNA is TGCGCCAGCAGCTTGTTAACCTCGAGCACAGATACGCAGTATTTT. Protein sequence: CASSLLTSSTDTQYF.

This chain connects TRBV5-1 to TRBJ2-7; 13 positions agree with TRBD2. This CDR3 is built from 16 residues. The V segment lost 3 bases and the J segment 0 bases; nucleotides outside the gene matches: 3. The germline V gene has CDR1 SGHRS and CDR2 YFSETQ. The CDR3 is CASSWTSGSVSYEQYF. CDR3 in DNA: TGCGCCAGCAGCTGGACTAGCGGGAGTGTCTCCTACGAGCAGTACTTC.

The V gene is TRBV28, the J gene TRBJ2-1, with 8 bases aligning to TRBD2. Germline assignment: CDR1 MDHEN and CDR2 SYDVKM. This CDR3 region has 13 residues. V was clipped by 6 bases and J by 9 bases; unmatched bases: 7. The CDR3 DNA reads TGTGCCAGCAGCAGCGGGAGTGGGGCTGAGCAGTTCTTC. It codes for CASSSGSGAEQFF.

This clone was counted once. The chain uses TRBV6-5 and TRBJ2-7; a weak D match, TRBD1 (6 bases). The V end lost 5 bases, the J end lost 6 bases, and 20 bases lay between the germline ends. The CDR3 is made up of 15 amino acids. CDR1 and CDR2 from the germline V gene are MNHEY and SVGAGI. The CDR3: CASSHADRLTVEQYF. The DNA of the CDR3 is TGTGCCAGCAGTCATGCGGACAGACTAACGGTCGAGCAGTACTTC.

The chain has TRBV7-3 and TRBJ2-1; unclear D gene. Germline lookup yields CDR1 SGHTA and CDR2 FQGTGA. Trimming took 5 bases from V and 2 from J, leaving 13 bases between them. CDR3 length: 15 residues. The CDR3 here is CASSDVAATYNEQFF. The CDR3 DNA follows: TGTGCCAGCAGCGACGTGGCAGCGACCTACAATGAGCAGTTCTTC.

This chain connects TRBV4-3 to TRBJ2-7, with D perhaps TRBD2 (6 bases). Germline lookup yields CDR1 LGHNA and CDR2 YSLEER. V was trimmed by 3 bases and J by 6 bases, leaving 9 bases between them. CDR3 size: 12 residues. The CDR3 loop is CASSQDYGEQYF. The CDR3, as DNA: TGCGCCAGCAGCCAGGACTATGGCGAGCAGTACTTC.

The chain joins TRBV12-5 to TRBJ2-3, with D perhaps matching TRBD2 (5 bases). The length of the CDR3 is 16 residues. The V and J ends lost 7 bases and 3 bases respectively, with 20 bases between them. Looked up from germline, CDR1 is LGHNT and CDR2 is FRNRAP. This CDR3 is CASASPRNGITDTQYF. Written as DNA, the CDR3 is TGTGCTAGTGCCTCCCCACGGAACGGGATTACAGATACGCAGTATTTT.

In this sample, this clone turned up a few times. The chain uses TRBV6-6 and TRBJ2-1, with D unclear. CDR1 is MNHNY and CDR2 is SVGAGI in the germline V gene (reference sequence). Trimming removed 6 bases from V and 3 bases from J, with 12 bases in between. This CDR3 is built from 14 residues. This chain's CDR3 is CASSSPDLYNEQFF. Written as DNA, the CDR3 is TGTGCCAGCAGCAGCCCCGACCTCTACAATGAGCAGTTCTTC.

The V gene is TRBV6-5, the J gene TRBJ1-1, with D maybe TRBD1 (6 bases). From germline, CDR1 is MNHEY and CDR2 SVGAGI. The CDR3 extends over 14 amino acids. The V and J ends lost 0 bases and 5 bases respectively, with 10 bases between them. As DNA, the CDR3 is TGTGCCAGCAGTTACTCGGAGGGGGAGACTGAAGCTTTCTTT. Amino acids: CASSYSEGETEAFF.

A few counts support this clone. J is TRBJ2-7 and V is TRBV5-1, with 8 bases fitting TRBD2. CDR1 is SGHRS and CDR2 is YFSETQ in the germline V gene. The junction had 9 bases not matched to a gene; V was cut back by 3 bases and J by 4 bases. The CDR3 has 15 amino acids. The CDR3 coding sequence is TGCGCCAGCAGCTCGCTTGTAGCGGGGCAATACGAGCAGTACTTC. It encodes CASSSLVAGQYEQYF. Filled out from reference TRBV5-1 and TRBJ2-7, the complete variable domain reads KAGVTQTPRYLIKTRGQQVTLSCSPISGHRSVSWYQQTPGQGLQFLFEYFSETQRNKGNFPGRFSGRQFSNSRSEMNVSTLELGDSALYLCASSSLVAGQYEQYFGPGTRLTVT.

This clone occurred a few times. The gene calls are TRBV2 and TRBJ1-2; D not certain. The V end was cut by 3 bases, the J end by 8 bases, with 10 bases between. The CDR3 contains 12 residues. In germline, CDR1 is SNHLY, CDR2 FYNNEI. The CDR3 protein is CASSDGVRGYTF. In DNA, the CDR3 is TGTGCCAGCAGTGACGGGGTACGGGGCTACACCTTC.

This sequence joins TRBV9 and TRBJ2-2; D is possibly TRBD2 (6 bases). Germline V CDR1 and CDR2: SGDLS, YYNGEE. CDR3 length: 16 amino acids. V was pared by 0 bases and J by 3 bases, with 12 bases between. CDR3 region: CASSVEGGDYTGELFF. The CDR3, as DNA: TGTGCCAGCAGCGTAGAGGGCGGGGACTACACCGGGGAGCTGTTTTTT.

This rearrangement joins TRBV10-2 to TRBJ2-7; D gene ambiguous. Germline V lookup: CDR1 WSHSY, CDR2 SAAADI. The V gene lost 7 bases and the J gene lost 4 bases, with 14 bases spanning the gap. This CDR3 comprises 13 residues. The CDR3 reads CASNPDIRYEQYF. DNA of the CDR3: TGCGCCAGCAATCCCGACATCCGGTACGAGCAGTACTTC.